This entry lists 11 T cell receptor beta chains sequenced from one sample in a study of T cell changes during pregnancy in multiple sclerosis (dated by TCRdb to between 2019 and 2020). The method behind the library was the immunoSEQ multiplex PCR assay. This immuneACCESS table, as held by TCRdb, lists in-frame sequences with V and J called but not all clones. Of the missing ones, under half trace to an unresolved V gene in checked studies; the others have no known cause. The sample includes 37,000 or so clones, with 89% observed a single time. The ten biggest clones cover roughly 0.53% of the sample. The sample consisted of CD4+ T cells from peripheral blood mononuclear cells, taken in the first trimester of pregnancy. The receptor source for this set is a female donor with multiple sclerosis, enrolled in a pregnancy study.

The V and J genes are TRBV7-3 and TRBJ2-1; 10 bases line up with TRBD2. The germline V gene encodes CDR1 SGHTA and CDR2 FQGTGA. The length of the CDR3 is 15 residues. Germline trimming cut 8 bases from V and 2 bases from J; bases unmatched to any gene: 6. The CDR3 coding sequence is TGTGCCAGCGGAGCGGGGGGGGCAACCTACAATGAGCAGTTCTTC. This gives the protein CASGAGGATYNEQFF.

The chain couples TRBV19 to TRBJ1-2; tentative D call: TRBD1 (5 bases). The CDR3 contains 12 residues. The germline CDR1 and CDR2 sequences are LNHDA and SQIVND (reference sequence). V shed 7 bases and J shed 2 bases, with 8 bases lying between them. The CDR3 bases are TGTGCCAGTAAGGGGCAGAACTATGGCTACACCTTC. It specifies CASKGQNYGYTF.

This chain links TRBV6-1 with TRBJ2-4; tentatively, D is TRBD2 (5 bases). Trimming removed 7 bases from V and 1 base from J, with 11 bases in between. Looked up from germline, CDR1 is MNHNS and CDR2 is SASEGT. The CDR3 consists of 14 residues. The CDR3 DNA reads TGTGCCAGCACTGGGAGTCTGGCCAAAAACATTCAGTACTTC. It yields the protein CASTGSLAKNIQYF.

This chain connects TRBV11-1 to TRBJ2-5; no definite D call. Germline assignment: CDR1 SGHAT and CDR2 FQDESV (reference sequence). The CDR3 length is 13 residues. V shed 4 bases and J shed 7 bases, with 13 bases lying between them. CDR3 loop: CASSSGRWLTQYF. CDR3 DNA sequence: TGTGCCAGCAGCTCGGGTCGTTGGCTGACCCAGTACTTC. Supplemented by reference TRBV11-1 and TRBJ2-5, the full variable domain reads EAEVAQSPRYKITEKSQAVAFWCDPISGHATLYWYRQILGQGPELLVQFQDESVVDDSQLPKDRFSAERLKGVDSTLKIQPAELGDSAMYLCASSSGRWLTQYFGPGTRLLVL.

The V call is TRBV6-5, the J call TRBJ1-6; no definite D call. The CDR3 is made up of 13 amino acids. V was shortened by 5 bases and J by 7 bases, with 9 bases between the two germline ends. The germline CDR1 and CDR2 sequences are MNHEY and SVGAGI. The CDR3 reads CASSISGNSPLHF. CDR3 nucleotide sequence: TGTGCCAGCAGTATTTCAGGAAATTCACCCCTCCACTTT.

This clone was recorded only once. Here the CDR3 DNA reads TGTGCCAGCCGCAGAGGGACAGCGGTGGGCGAGCAGTACTTC. It translates to CASRRGTAVGEQYF. This chain connects TRBV5-6 to TRBJ2-7, with 7 bases matching TRBD1. CDR1 and CDR2 from the germline V gene are SGHDT and YYEEEE. The J segment lost 6 bases and the V segment lost 7 bases, leaving 13 bases of the junction unmatched. The CDR3 is 14 amino acids.

This chain links TRBV5-1 with TRBJ2-7; maybe TRBD1 (6 bases). Trimming removed 10 bases from V and 0 bases from J, with 23 bases in between. CDR1 SGHRS and CDR2 YFSETQ come from the germline V gene. The CDR3 spans 16 residues. The DNA for the CDR3 is TGCGCCCCCCACTGGGGGCGCCCGACGAGCTCCTACGAGCAGTACTTC. Its translation is CAPHWGRPTSSYEQYF.

V and J are TRBV7-9 and TRBJ1-1; no reliable D call. CDR3 size: 12 residues. V was trimmed by 5 bases and J by 3 bases, leaving 7 bases between them. Looked up from germline, CDR1 is SEHNR and CDR2 is FQNEAQ (reference sequence). CDR3 nucleotides: TGTGCCAGCAGCCTCCGGGACACTGAAGCTTTCTTT. Protein product: CASSLRDTEAFF.

This clone appeared a few times. The genes are TRBV19 and TRBJ1-2, with 8 bases lining up with TRBD1. Germline V gene lookup returns CDR1 LNHDA and CDR2 SQIVND (reference sequence). The CDR3 contains 13 residues. V was pared by 5 bases and J by 7 bases, with 6 bases of the junction left unmatched. CDR3 sequence reads: CASSARTGPGYTF. DNA for the CDR3: TGTGCCAGTAGTGCCCGGACAGGGCCTGGCTACACCTTC.

This chain joins TRBV5-1 and TRBJ2-2; 8 bases fit TRBD1. Germline CDR1 SGHRS, CDR2 YFSETQ. Losses at the gene ends were 0 bases for V and 1 base for J; bases not matched to a gene: 2. The CDR3 is made up of 16 amino acids. The CDR3 DNA sequence: TGCGCCAGCAGCTTGGCCGGGACAGGGAACACCGGGGAGCTGTTTTTT. Translating it yields CASSLAGTGNTGELFF. Drawing the rest from reference TRBV5-1 and TRBJ2-2, the complete variable domain is KAGVTQTPRYLIKTRGQQVTLSCSPISGHRSVSWYQQTPGQGLQFLFEYFSETQRNKGNFPGRFSGRQFSNSRSEMNVSTLELGDSALYLCASSLAGTGNTGELFFGEGSRLTVL.

The V call is TRBV5-4, the J call TRBJ1-5; 7 bases agree with TRBD1. The V gene end was trimmed by 2 bases and the J gene end by 6 bases; junction bases not matched to a gene: 2. This CDR3 is built from 13 residues. The germline V gene has CDR1 SGHNT and CDR2 YYREEE (reference sequence). The CDR3 DNA is TGTGCCAGCAGCTTTGACAGGGTTCAGCCCCAGCATTTT. Protein: CASSFDRVQPQHF.